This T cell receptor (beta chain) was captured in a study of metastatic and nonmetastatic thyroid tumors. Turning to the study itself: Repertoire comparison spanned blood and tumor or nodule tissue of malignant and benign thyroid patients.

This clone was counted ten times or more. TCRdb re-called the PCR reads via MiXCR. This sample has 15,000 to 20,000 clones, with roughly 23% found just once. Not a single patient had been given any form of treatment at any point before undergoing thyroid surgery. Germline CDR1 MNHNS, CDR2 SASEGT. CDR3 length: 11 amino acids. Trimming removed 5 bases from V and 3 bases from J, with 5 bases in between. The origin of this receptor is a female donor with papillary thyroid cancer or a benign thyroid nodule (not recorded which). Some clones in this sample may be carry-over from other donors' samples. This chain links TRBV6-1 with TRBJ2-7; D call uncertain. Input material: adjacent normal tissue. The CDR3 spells CASSFNYEQYF. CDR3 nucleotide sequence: TGTGCCAGCAGTTTCAACTACGAGCAGTACTTC.